The rows below give T cell receptor beta chains drawn from one sample of a study of cytomegalovirus exposure and HLA in healthy donors. The repertoire was sequenced with immunoSEQ multiplex PCR; TCRdb's copy has only in-frame clones and lacks some. The repertoire has under 150,000 clones, over 75% of them found once; the top ten carry about 2.2%. Sequencing was performed on PBMCs. These receptor sequences come from a man aged 50 to 59 in good health and CMV-seronegative. Each CDR3 is given without its conserved first and last residue.

length	J	V	CDR3
13	TRBJ2-5	TRBV2	ASRGPEAKQETQY
13	TRBJ1-5	TRBV30	AWSGGGTHNQPQH
12	TRBJ1-5	TRBV19	ASSNQGSGQPQH
12	TRBJ2-1	TRBV2	ASSDQGDINEQF
14	TRBJ2-7	TRBV7-6	ASSRTGTLSSYEQY
11	TRBJ1-1	TRBV6-1	ASSATTVSGAF
12	TRBJ1-4	TRBV28	ASSLTGVGEKLF
12	TRBJ2-3	TRBV6-6	ASSGGTGGDTQY
12	TRBJ1-5	TRBV2	ASTELDRNQPQH
13	TRBJ1-5	TRBV6-1	ASSGGLPSNQPQH
9	TRBJ1-3	TRBV29-1	SVVALNTIY
11	TRBJ1-4	TRBV7-9	ASSFPGWEKLF
11	TRBJ2-4	TRBV9	ASLRVAKNIQY
12	TRBJ1-1	TRBV6-6	ASSDGDRAPEAF
9	TRBJ1-1	TRBV30	AWSQGEEAF
12	TRBJ2-3	TRBV30	AWSRVLAGDTQY
13	TRBJ2-1	TRBV5-4	ASSLRDRGNHEQF
16	TRBJ1-2	TRBV27	ASSPLRTRGRGSYGYT
13	TRBJ2-1	TRBV4-1	ASSQERQGKSEQF
15	TRBJ2-7	TRBV28	ASSFPSTGGDIYEQY
13	TRBJ2-7	TRBV5-1	ASSPGQGVSYEQY
11	TRBJ1-1	TRBV7-3	ASRSQASTEAF
12	TRBJ1-4	TRBV6-5	ASSYGAANEKLF
12	TRBJ1-6	TRBV5-1	ASSRSTGRSPLH
13	TRBJ2-7	TRBV19	ATASGVAGAYEQY
13	TRBJ2-5	TRBV7-3	ASSPYGTGIETQY
15	TRBJ1-1	TRBV4-2	ASSQTSTGVPNTEAF
16	TRBJ2-5	TRBV9	ASSVDSGVAGGQETQY
12	TRBJ2-5	TRBV11-3	ASTQGAGQETQY
14	TRBJ2-5	TRBV5-4	ASSRGLAGGRETQY
11	TRBJ2-5	TRBV25-1	ASSEAGAETQY
13	TRBJ2-1	TRBV7-8	ASSPTSGRGGEQF
12	TRBJ2-7	TRBV9	ASSVGGGGYEQY
13	TRBJ1-1	TRBV27	ASILEGALGTEAF
11	TRBJ2-1	TRBV6-6	ASRDGWRDEQF
15	TRBJ2-3	TRBV7-9	ASSSSLTSGYTDTQY
12	TRBJ1-6	TRBV6-6	ASSYGGVNSPLH
15	TRBJ1-4	TRBV14	ASSQGRQGVTNEKLF
14	TRBJ2-5	TRBV7-9	ASRYRGGTSVETQY
14	TRBJ2-2	TRBV30	AWTPGTGRGTGELF
12	TRBJ2-5	TRBV7-2	ASSFEAGRETQY
14	TRBJ2-5	TRBV30	AWSPKTSGGAETQY
11	TRBJ1-2	TRBV28	ASRTGIKHGYT
13	TRBJ2-1	TRBV5-1	ASSLGQGVGNEQF
13	TRBJ1-1	TRBV2	ASSQTGQLNTEAF
13	TRBJ1-5	TRBV5-5	ASSGGGTGFRPQH
13	TRBJ1-6	TRBV9	ASSPTSAPNSPLH
13	TRBJ2-3	TRBV7-2	ASSLGLAGATPQY
13	TRBJ2-1	TRBV6-4	ASGPGLAGVDEQF
13	TRBJ2-3	TRBV7-2	ASSLAGGSTDTQY
13	TRBJ1-6	TRBV28	ASSSQGFGSSPLH
11	TRBJ1-5	TRBV19	ASTPGSNQPQH
14	TRBJ2-2	TRBV7-9	ASSLSSGVNTGELF
11	TRBJ1-4	TRBV30	AWRESFNEKLF
12	TRBJ1-2	TRBV19	ASSIIGQGDGYT
12	TRBJ2-6	TRBV6-6	ASMRMYGANVLT
12	TRBJ1-2	TRBV6-1	ASSEDPGGYGYT
12	TRBJ2-7	TRBV18	ASSWGQRDYEQY
13	TRBJ1-4	TRBV13	ASSLYRGSNEKLF
14	TRBJ1-3	TRBV9	ASSVGVLGSGNTIY